The present entry profiles one T cell receptor (beta chain) with its context. V lost 4 bases and J lost 9, with 22 bases in between. Germline V gene lookup returns CDR1 LGHDT and CDR2 YNNKEL (reference sequence). The CDR3 is 16 residues long. The data were obtained in a study of blood T cell repertoires in COVID-19. Study-wide background: Specimens from acute and convalescent COVID-19 originated in the United States, Italy and Spain.

In the authors' methods: Scientists estimated how many nucleated cells there were by amplifying reference gene primers. TCRdb's copy holds only in-frame clones and misses some; the assay was immunoSEQ multiplex PCR. V and J calls plus clone size are reproduced from that table; the DNA served to infer D and trimming. The table has 250,000 to 350,000 clones, 88% seen once. The receptor was isolated from a man aged 18 to 30 with active or convalescent COVID-19. Sequencing input: peripheral blood. The chain combines TRBV3-1 (or the pseudogene TRBV3-2) with TRBJ2-1; D is possibly TRBD2 (7 bases). The DNA for the CDR3 is TGTGCCAGCAGCCCAGAAGGCGGGGGCCCCTTATTTGAGCAGTTCTTC. Translated, it gives CASSPEGGGPLFEQFF.